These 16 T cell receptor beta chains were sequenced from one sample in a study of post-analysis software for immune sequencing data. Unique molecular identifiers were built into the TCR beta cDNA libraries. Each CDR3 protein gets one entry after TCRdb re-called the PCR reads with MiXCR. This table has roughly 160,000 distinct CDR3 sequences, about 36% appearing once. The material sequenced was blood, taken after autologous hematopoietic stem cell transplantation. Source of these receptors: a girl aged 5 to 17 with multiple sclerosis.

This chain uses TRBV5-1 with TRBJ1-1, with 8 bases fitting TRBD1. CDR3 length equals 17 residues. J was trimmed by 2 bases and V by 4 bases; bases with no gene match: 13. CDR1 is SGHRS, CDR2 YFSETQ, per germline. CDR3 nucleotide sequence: TGCGCCAGCAGCCATAGAACAGGGGGGGCGCCAAACACTGAAGCTTTCTTT. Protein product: CASSHRTGGAPNTEAFF.

The CDR3 coding sequence is TGTGCCAGCAGTGAATCGGTGGGGGCAGGGGGGATCTACGAGCAGTACTTC. Protein: CASSESVGAGGIYEQYF. This sequence joins TRBV25-1 and TRBJ2-7; TRBD1 is a possible D gene (7 bases). The length of the CDR3 is 17 residues. V was clipped by 1 base and J by 3 bases, with 19 bases between them. From germline, CDR1 is MGHDK and CDR2 SYGVNS.

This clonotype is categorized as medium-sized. The CDR3 region has the DNA TGTGCCAGCAGCCTTGACTACTATTCTGTTAATGAGCAGTTCTTC. Translation: CASSLDYYSVNEQFF. The chain employs TRBV7-3 and TRBJ2-1, with TRBD2 as a possible D gene (5 bases). The CDR3 loop spans 15 amino acids. Trimming took 5 bases from V and 7 from J, leaving 18 bases between them. Looked up from germline, CDR1 is SGHTA and CDR2 is FQGTGA.

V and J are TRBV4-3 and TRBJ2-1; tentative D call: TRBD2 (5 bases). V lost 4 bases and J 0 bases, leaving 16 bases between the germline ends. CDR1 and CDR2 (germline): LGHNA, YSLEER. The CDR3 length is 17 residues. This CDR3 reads CASSLLLLGSSYNEQFF. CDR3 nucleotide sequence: TGCGCCAGCAGCCTTCTCCTACTAGGGTCCTCCTACAATGAGCAGTTCTTC.

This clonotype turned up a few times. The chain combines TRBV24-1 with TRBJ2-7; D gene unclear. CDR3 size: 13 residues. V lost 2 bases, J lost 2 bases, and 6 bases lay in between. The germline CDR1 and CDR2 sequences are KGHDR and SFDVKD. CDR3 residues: CATSDWDTYEQYF. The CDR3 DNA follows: TGTGCCACCAGTGATTGGGATACCTACGAGCAGTACTTC.

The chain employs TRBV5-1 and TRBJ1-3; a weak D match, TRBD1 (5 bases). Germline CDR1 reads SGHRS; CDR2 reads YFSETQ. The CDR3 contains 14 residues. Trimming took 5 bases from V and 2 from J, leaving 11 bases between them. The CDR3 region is CASSTGTAGNTIYF. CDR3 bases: TGCGCCAGCAGTACGGGGACGGCTGGAAACACCATATATTTT.

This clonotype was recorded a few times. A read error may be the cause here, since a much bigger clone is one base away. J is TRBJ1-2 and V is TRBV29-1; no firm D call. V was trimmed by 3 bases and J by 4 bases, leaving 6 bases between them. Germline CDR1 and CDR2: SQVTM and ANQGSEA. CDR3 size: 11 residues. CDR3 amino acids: CSVETSYGYTF. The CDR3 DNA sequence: TGCAGCGTTGAGACCAGCTATGGCTACACCTTC.

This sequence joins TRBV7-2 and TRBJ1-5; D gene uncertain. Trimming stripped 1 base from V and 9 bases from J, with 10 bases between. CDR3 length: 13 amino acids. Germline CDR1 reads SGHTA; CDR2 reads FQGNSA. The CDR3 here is CASSLVASGPQHF. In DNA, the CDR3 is TGTGCCAGCAGCTTAGTGGCATCCGGGCCCCAGCATTTT.

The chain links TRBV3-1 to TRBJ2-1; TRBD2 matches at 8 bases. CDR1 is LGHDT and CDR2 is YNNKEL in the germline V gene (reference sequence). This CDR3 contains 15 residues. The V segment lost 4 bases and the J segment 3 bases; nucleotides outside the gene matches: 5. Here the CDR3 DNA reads TGTGCCAGCAGCCCGGGGGGGATGAGCTACAATGAGCAGTTCTTC. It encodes CASSPGGMSYNEQFF.

The CDR3 loop is CASRIGTASPLNTEAFF. CDR3 bases: TGTGCCAGTCGAATCGGGACAGCCTCTCCTTTGAACACTGAAGCTTTCTTT. The chain has TRBV19 and TRBJ1-1, with TRBD1 matching 7 bases. V was clipped by 8 bases and J by 0 bases; unmatched bases: 15. The CDR3 contains 17 residues. Germline V CDR1 and CDR2: LNHDA, SQIVND (reference sequence).

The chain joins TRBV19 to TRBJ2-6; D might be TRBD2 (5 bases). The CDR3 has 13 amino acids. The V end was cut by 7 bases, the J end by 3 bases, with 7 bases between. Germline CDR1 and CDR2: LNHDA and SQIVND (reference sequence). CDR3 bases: TGTGCCAGTACCGCGGGTGGGGCCAACGTCCTGACTTTC. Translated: CASTAGGANVLTF.

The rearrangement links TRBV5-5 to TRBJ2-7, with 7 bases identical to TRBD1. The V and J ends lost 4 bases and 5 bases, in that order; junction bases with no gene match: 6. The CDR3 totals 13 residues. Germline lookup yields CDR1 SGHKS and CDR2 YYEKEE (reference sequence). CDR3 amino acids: CASSPTGRDEQYF. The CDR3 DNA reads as TGTGCCAGCAGCCCGACAGGGCGGGACGAGCAGTACTTC. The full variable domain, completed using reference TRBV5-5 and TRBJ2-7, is DAGVTQSPTHLIKTRGQQVTLRCSPISGHKSVSWYQQVLGQGPQFIFQYYEKEERGRGNFPDRFSARQFPNYSSELNVNALLLGDSALYLCASSPTGRDEQYFGPGTRLTVT.

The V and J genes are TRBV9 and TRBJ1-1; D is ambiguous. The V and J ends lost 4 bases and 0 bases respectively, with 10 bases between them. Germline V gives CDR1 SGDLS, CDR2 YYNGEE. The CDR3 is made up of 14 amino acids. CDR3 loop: CASSPSGMNTEAFF. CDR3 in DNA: TGTGCCAGCAGCCCCTCGGGAATGAACACTGAAGCTTTCTTT.

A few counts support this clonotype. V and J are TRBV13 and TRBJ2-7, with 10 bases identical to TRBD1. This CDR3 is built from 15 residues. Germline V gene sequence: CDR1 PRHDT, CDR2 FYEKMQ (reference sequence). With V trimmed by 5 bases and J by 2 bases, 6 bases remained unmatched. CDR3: CASSPGQGPTYEQYF. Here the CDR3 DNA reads TGTGCCAGCAGCCCGGGACAGGGGCCGACCTACGAGCAGTACTTC.

CDR3 coding DNA: TGTGCCAGCAGAACAGACAGAGGGTCGGGCAATGAGCAGTTCTTC. Translated, it gives CASRTDRGSGNEQFF. The chain has TRBV7-2 and TRBJ2-1; D may be TRBD1 or TRBD2 (5 bases each). CDR1 SGHTA and CDR2 FQGNSA come from the germline V gene. CDR3 size: 15 residues. The V and J ends lost 6 bases and 6 bases respectively, with 18 bases between them.

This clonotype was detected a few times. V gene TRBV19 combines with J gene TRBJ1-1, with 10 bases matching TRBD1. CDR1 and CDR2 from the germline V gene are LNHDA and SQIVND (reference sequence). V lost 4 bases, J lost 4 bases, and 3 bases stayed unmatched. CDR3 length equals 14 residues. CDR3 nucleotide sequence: TGTGCCAGTAGTAGACAGGGGGCGCTCACTGAAGCTTTCTTT. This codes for CASSRQGALTEAFF.